The clone carrying this T cell receptor (beta chain) was recorded many times. Antigen unknown. V was clipped by 0 bases and J by 2 bases, with 11 bases between them. The germline V gene has CDR1 LGHNA and CDR2 YSLEER. The CDR3 covers 15 residues. MiXCR was run by TCRdb on the 5' RACE reads, yielding one entry per CDR3 protein. The sample lists 450,000 or so distinct CDR3 sequences, around 15% occurring once. This record belongs to a study of identical twins. Study findings and constraints: The models systematically underestimated how much out-of-frame TCR alpha was shared in monozygotic twins. Out-of-frame alpha sequences shared between twins exhibited an excess of low generation probability. Abundant beta clonotypes from cord blood bore fewer insertions; memory repertoires lacked this pattern.

A further study also used this sample, focusing on yellow fever vaccine responses in identical twins. This second study says: Twins reportedly mounted vaccine T cell responses that seemed partly convergent, partly personalized.

The chain recombines TRBV4-3 with TRBJ2-7, with a tentative D call TRBD2 (5 bases). This TCR derives from a woman younger than 30 in good health. Sequencing was performed on CD4+ T cells sorted from blood. The CDR3 DNA reads TGCGCCAGCAGCCAAGATTCAGCGGAGGCCTACGAGCAGTACTTC. It encodes CASSQDSAEAYEQYF.